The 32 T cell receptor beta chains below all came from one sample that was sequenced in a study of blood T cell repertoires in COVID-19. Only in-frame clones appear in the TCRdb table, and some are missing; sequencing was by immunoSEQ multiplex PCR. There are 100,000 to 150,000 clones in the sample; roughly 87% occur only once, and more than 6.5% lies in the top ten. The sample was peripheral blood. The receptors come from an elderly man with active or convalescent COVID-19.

The CDR3 DNA reads TGTGCCAGCAGTCACTTAGGACTAGCGATGTCCGGGGAGCTGTTTTTT. This sequence encodes CASSHLGLAMSGELFF. The chain links TRBV4-2 to TRBJ2-2; 9 nucleotides line up with TRBD2. Germline V gene lookup returns CDR1 LGHNA and CDR2 YNFKEQ. This CDR3 has 16 amino acids. The V gene end was trimmed by 6 bases and the J gene end by 6 bases; junction bases not matched to a gene: 11.

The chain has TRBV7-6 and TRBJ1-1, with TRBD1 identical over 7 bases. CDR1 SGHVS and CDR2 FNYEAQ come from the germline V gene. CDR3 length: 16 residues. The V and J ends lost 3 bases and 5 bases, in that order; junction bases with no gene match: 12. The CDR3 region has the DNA TGTGCCAGCAGCTTGCGGGAGGTAGGGACAGAAACTGAAGCTTTCTTT. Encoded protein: CASSLREVGTETEAFF.

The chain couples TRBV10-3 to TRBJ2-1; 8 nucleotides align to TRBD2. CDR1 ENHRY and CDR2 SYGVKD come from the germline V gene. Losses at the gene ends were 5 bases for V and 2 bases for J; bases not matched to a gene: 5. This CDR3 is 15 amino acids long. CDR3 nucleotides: TGTGCCATCAGTCTTCGTAGCGGGGCCTACAATGAGCAGTTCTTC. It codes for CAISLRSGAYNEQFF.

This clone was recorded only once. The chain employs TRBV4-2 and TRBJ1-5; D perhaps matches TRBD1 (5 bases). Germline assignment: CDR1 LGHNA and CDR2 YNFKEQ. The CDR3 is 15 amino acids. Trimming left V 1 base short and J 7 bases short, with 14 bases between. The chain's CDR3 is CASSQVGGEGQPQHF. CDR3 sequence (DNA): TGTGCCAGCAGCCAAGTAGGAGGGGAGGGACAGCCCCAGCATTTT.

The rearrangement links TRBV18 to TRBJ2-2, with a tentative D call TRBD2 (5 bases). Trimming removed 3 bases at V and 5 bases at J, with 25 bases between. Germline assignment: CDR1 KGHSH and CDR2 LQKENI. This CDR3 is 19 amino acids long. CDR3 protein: CASSPTPERGRSGTGELFF. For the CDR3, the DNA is TGTGCCAGCTCACCCACTCCGGAGCGAGGCCGCTCGGGGACCGGGGAGCTGTTTTTT.

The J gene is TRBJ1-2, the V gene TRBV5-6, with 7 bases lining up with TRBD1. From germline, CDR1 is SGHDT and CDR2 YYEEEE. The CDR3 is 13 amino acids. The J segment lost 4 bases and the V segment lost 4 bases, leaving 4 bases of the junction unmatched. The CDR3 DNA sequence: TGTGCCAGCAGCCTGGACAGGTTCTATGGCTACACCTTC. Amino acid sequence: CASSLDRFYGYTF. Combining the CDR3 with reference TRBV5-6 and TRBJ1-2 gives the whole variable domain DAGVTQSPTHLIKTRGQQVTLRCSPKSGHDTVSWYQQALGQGPQFIFQYYEEEERQRGNFPDRFSGHQFPNYSSELNVNALLLGDSALYLCASSLDRFYGYTFGSGTRLTVV.

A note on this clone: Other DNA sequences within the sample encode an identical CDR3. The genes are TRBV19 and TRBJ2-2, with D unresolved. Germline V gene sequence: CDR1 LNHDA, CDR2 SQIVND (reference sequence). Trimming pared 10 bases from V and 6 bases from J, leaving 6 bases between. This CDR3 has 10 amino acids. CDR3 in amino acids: CATGAGELFF. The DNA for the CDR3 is TGTGCCACCGGAGCCGGGGAGCTGTTTTTT.

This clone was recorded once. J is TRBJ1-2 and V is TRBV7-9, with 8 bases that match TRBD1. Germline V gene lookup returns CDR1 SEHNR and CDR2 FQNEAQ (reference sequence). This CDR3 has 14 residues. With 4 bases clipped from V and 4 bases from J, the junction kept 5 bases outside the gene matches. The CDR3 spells CASSWDRRFYGYTF. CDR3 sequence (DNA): TGTGCCAGCAGCTGGGACAGGCGATTCTATGGCTACACCTTC.

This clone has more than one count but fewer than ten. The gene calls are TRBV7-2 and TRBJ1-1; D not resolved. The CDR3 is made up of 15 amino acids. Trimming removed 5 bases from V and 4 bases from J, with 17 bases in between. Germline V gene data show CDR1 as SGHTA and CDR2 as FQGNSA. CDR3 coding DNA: TGTGCCAGCAGCCCAACGGGAGGGTCGGCCACTGAAGCTTTCTTT. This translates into CASSPTGGSATEAFF. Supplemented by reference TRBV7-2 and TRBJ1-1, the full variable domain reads GAGVSQSPSNKVTEKGKDVELRCDPISGHTALYWYRQSLGQGLEFLIYFQGNSAPDKSGLPSDRFSAERTGGSVSTLTIQRTQQEDSAVYLCASSPTGGSATEAFFGQGTRLTVV.

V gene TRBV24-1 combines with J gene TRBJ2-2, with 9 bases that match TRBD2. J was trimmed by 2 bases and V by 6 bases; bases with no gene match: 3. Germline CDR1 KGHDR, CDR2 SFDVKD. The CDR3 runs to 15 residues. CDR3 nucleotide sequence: TGTGCCACCAGTAAACTAGCGGGCAACACCGGGGAGCTGTTTTTT. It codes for CATSKLAGNTGELFF.

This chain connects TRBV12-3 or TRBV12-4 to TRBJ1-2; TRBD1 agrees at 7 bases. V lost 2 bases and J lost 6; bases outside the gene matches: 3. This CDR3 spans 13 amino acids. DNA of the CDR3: TGTGCCAGCAGTTTAATAGGGGGCAATGGCTACACCTTC. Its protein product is CASSLIGGNGYTF.

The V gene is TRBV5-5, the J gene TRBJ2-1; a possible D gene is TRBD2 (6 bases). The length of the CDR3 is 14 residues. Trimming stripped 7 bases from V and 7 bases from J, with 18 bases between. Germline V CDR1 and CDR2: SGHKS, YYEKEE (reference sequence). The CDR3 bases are TGTGCCAGCGAAGAAGTATTGGCGGGGAATGAGCAGTTCTTC. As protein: CASEEVLAGNEQFF.

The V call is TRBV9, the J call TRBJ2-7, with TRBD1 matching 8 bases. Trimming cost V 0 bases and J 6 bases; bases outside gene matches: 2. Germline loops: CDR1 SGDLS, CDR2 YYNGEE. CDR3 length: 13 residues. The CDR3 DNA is TGTGCCAGCAGCGTAGCTACAGGGGGCGAGCAGTACTTC. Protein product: CASSVATGGEQYF. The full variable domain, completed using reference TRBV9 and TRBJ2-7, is DSGVTQTPKHLITATGQRVTLRCSPRSGDLSVYWYQQSLDQGLQFLIQYYNGEERAKGNILERFSAQQFPDLHSELNLSSLELGDSALYFCASSVATGGEQYFGPGTRLTVT.

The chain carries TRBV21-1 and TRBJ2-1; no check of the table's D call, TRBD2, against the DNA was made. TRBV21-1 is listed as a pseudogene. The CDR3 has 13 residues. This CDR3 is CESGPRSYNEQFF. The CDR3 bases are TGCGAAAGCGGACCTCGCTCCTACAATGAGCAGTTCTTC.

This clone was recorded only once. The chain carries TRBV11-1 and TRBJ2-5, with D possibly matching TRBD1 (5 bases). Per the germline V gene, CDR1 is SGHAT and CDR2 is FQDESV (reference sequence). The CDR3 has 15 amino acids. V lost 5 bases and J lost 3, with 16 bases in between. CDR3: CASSTRTQGEETQYF. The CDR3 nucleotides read TGTGCCAGCAGCACCCGGACCCAGGGCGAAGAGACCCAGTACTTC.

In DNA, the CDR3 is TGTGCCAGCAGTCCAGATACGGCAGGTGGCTACACCTTC. Protein sequence: CASSPDTAGGYTF. The chain recombines TRBV12-3 or TRBV12-4 with TRBJ1-2; unclear D gene. The CDR3 length is 13 residues. V lost 5 bases and J lost 7, with 14 bases in between.

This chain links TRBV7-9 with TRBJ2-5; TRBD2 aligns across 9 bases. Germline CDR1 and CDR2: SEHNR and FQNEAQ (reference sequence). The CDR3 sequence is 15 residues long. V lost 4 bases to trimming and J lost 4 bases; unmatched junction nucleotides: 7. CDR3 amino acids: CASSSPGLALETQYF. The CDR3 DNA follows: TGTGCCAGCAGCTCCCCGGGACTAGCTTTAGAGACCCAGTACTTC.

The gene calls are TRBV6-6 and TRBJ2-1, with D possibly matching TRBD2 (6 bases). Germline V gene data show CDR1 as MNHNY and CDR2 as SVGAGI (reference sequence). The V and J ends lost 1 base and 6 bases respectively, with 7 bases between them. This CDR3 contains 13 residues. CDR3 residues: CASSYFSGNEQFF. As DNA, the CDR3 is TGTGCCAGCAGTTACTTTAGCGGCAATGAGCAGTTCTTC.

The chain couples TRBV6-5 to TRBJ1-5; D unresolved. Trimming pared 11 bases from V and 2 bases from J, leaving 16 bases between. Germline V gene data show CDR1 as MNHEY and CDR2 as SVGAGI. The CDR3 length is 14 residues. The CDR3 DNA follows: TGTGCCTCCGGGGTATTGTTGGGCAATCAGCCCCAGCATTTT. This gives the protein CASGVLLGNQPQHF.

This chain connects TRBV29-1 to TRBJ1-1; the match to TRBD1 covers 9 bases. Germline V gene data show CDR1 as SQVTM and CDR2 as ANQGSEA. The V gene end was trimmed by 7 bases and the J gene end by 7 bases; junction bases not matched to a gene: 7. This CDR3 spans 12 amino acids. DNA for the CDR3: TGCAGCGCACGACAGGGGGGAGGTGAAGCTTTCTTT. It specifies CSARQGGGEAFF.

The CDR3 loop reads CATSDWGQGKETQYF. The CDR3 DNA follows: TGTGCCACCAGTGATTGGGGACAGGGTAAAGAGACCCAGTACTTC. The rearrangement links TRBV24-1 to TRBJ2-5; 9 nucleotides line up with TRBD1. The CDR3 sequence is 15 residues long. V shed 2 bases and J 3 bases; nucleotides not matched to a gene: 3. Germline CDR1 and CDR2: KGHDR and SFDVKD.

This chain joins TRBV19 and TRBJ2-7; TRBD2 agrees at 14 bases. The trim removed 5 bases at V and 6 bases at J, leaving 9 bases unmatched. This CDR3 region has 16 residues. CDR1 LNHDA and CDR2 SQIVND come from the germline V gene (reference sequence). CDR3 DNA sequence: TGTGCCAGTAGTGAAGGGAGACTAGCGGGAGGGCGCGAGCAGTACTTC. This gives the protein CASSEGRLAGGREQYF.

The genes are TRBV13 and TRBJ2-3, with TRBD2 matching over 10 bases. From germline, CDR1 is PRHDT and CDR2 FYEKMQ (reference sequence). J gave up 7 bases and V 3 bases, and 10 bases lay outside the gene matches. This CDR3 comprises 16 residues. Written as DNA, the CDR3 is TGTGCCAGCAGCTTCCCCAGCGGGGGGGGGTTGAATACGCAGTATTTT. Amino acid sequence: CASSFPSGGGLNTQYF.

The CDR3 reads CASSLFGDRGYEQYF. CDR3 DNA sequence: TGCGCCAGCAGCTTGTTTGGGGACAGGGGTTACGAGCAGTACTTC. The rearrangement links TRBV5-1 to TRBJ2-7; 10 positions match TRBD1. The junction had 5 bases not matched to a gene; V was cut back by 1 base and J by 4 bases. The CDR3 length is 15 residues. The germline V gene encodes CDR1 SGHRS and CDR2 YFSETQ.

The CDR3 DNA reads as TGTGCCAGCAGCTTGGACAGACGCTCTGGAAACACCATATATTTT. Protein sequence: CASSLDRRSGNTIYF. The chain combines TRBV11-2 with TRBJ1-3, with a weak D call TRBD1 (6 bases). Per germline, CDR1 SGHAT and CDR2 FQNNGV. The CDR3 runs to 15 residues. Trimming took off 3 bases at V and 0 bases at J, with 9 bases between the two ends.

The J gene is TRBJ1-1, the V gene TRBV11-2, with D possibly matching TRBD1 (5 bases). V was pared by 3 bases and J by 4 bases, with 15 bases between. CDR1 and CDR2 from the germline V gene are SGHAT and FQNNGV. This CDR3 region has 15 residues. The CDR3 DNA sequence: TGTGCCAGCAGCTTCCGGGGGATGGTGGGCACTGAAGCTTTCTTT. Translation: CASSFRGMVGTEAFF. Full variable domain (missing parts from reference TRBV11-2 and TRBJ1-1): EAGVAQSPRYKIIEKRQSVAFWCNPISGHATLYWYQQILGQGPKLLIQFQNNGVVDDSQLPKDRFSAERLKGVDSTLKIQPAKLEDSAVYLCASSFRGMVGTEAFFGQGTRLTVV.

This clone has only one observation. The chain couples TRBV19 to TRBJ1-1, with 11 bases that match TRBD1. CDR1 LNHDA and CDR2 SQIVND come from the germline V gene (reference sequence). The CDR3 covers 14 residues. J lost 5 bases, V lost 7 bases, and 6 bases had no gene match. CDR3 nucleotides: TGTGCCAGTATGGACAGGGGGCAACCGACTGAAGCTTTCTTT. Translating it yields CASMDRGQPTEAFF.

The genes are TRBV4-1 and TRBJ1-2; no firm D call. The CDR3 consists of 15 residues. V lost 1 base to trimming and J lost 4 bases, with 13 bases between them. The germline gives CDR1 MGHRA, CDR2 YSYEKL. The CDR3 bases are TGCGCCAGCAGCCAAGCGGGTTCGAACACCTATGGCTACACCTTC. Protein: CASSQAGSNTYGYTF.

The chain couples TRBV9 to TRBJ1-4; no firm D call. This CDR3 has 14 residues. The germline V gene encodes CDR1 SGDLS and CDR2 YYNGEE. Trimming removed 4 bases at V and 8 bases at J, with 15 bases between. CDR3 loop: CASSPLGVGEKLFF. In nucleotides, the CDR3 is TGTGCCAGCAGCCCCCTCGGGGTGGGAGAAAAACTGTTTTTT.

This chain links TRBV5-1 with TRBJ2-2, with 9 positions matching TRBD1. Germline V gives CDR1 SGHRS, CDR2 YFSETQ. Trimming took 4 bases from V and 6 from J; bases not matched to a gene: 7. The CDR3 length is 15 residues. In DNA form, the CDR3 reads TGCGCCAGCAGCCCCGGGACAGGGAGGGCCGGGGAGCTGTTTTTT. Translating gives CASSPGTGRAGELFF.

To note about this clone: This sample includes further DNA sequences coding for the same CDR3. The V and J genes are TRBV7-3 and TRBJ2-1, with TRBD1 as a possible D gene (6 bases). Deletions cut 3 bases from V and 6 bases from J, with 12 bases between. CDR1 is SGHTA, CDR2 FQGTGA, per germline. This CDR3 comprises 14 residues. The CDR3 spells CASSLAGVGNEQFF. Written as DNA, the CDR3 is TGTGCCAGCAGCTTGGCAGGGGTCGGCAATGAGCAGTTCTTC.

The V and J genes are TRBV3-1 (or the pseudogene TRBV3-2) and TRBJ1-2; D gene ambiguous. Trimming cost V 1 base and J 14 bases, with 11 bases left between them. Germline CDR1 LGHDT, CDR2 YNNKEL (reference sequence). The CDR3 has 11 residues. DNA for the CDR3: TGTGCCAGCAGCCAAGGATCAGAGGGTACCTTC. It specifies CASSQGSEGTF.